Presented here are 5 T cell receptor beta chains from one specimen sequenced in a study of cytomegalovirus exposure and HLA in healthy donors. The primer mix had 60 Vbeta and 13 Jbeta primers. Libraries were prepared by immunoSEQ multiplex PCR; TCRdb keeps only in-frame clonotypes and omits some of them. Of about 140,000 clones listed, approximately 80% are singletons. What was sequenced was PBMCs. These TCRs come from a man younger than 45 in good health and CMV-seronegative.

V is TRBV29-1 and J is TRBJ2-5; D not certain. The V end was cut by 3 bases, the J end by 2 bases, with 10 bases between. This CDR3 spans 13 amino acids. The germline gives CDR1 SQVTM, CDR2 ANQGSEA. The CDR3 coding sequence is TGCAGCGTTGAGGGCCAGCAACAAGAGACCCAGTACTTC. As protein: CSVEGQQQETQYF.

The sample holds one count of this clone. The V and J genes are TRBV19 and TRBJ1-4, with D uncertain. Trimming took 2 bases from V and 5 from J, leaving 15 bases between them. Looked up from germline, CDR1 is LNHDA and CDR2 is SQIVND (reference sequence). There are 16 residues in the CDR3. This CDR3 reads CASSIIEGTANEKLFF. In nucleotides, the CDR3 is TGTGCCAGTAGTATAATAGAGGGAACGGCAAATGAAAAACTGTTTTTT.

The CDR3 coding sequence is TGTGCCAGCAGCCCTAATAGCGGGAGGGCCAGAGAGACCCAGTACTTC. Protein: CASSPNSGRARETQYF. The chain combines TRBV7-9 with TRBJ2-5; TRBD2 matches 11 bases. J lost 4 bases, V lost 5 bases, and 9 bases had no gene match. The germline V gene has CDR1 SEHNR and CDR2 FQNEAQ (reference sequence). This CDR3 region has 16 residues.

In this sample, this clone turned up a few times. V is TRBV5-6 and J is TRBJ2-7, with 9 bases that match TRBD1. V lost 4 bases to trimming and J lost 3 bases; unmatched junction nucleotides: 8. This CDR3 spans 15 amino acids. Germline CDR1 SGHDT, CDR2 YYEEEE. CDR3 coding DNA: TGTGCCAGCAGCCCAGTGGGACAGGGTTACTACGAGCAGTACTTC. Its translation is CASSPVGQGYYEQYF. Full variable domain (remainder filled in from reference TRBV5-6 and TRBJ2-7): DAGVTQSPTHLIKTRGQQVTLRCSPKSGHDTVSWYQQALGQGPQFIFQYYEEEERQRGNFPDRFSGHQFPNYSSELNVNALLLGDSALYLCASSPVGQGYYEQYFGPGTRLTVT.

This chain uses TRBV6-6 with TRBJ2-5, with D possibly matching TRBD2 (5 bases). V was clipped by 4 bases and J by 4 bases, with 19 bases between them. This CDR3 is built from 16 residues. CDR1 and CDR2 (germline): MNHNY, SVGAGI (reference sequence). In DNA form, the CDR3 reads TGTGCCAGCAGTTCCAATCCATCTAGCTCGGGAGAGACCCAGTACTTC. This translates into CASSSNPSSSGETQYF.